The 18 T cell receptor beta chains below were found in one sample sequenced in a study of T cell changes during pregnancy in multiple sclerosis. Using immunoSEQ multiplex PCR, the repertoire was profiled, and TCRdb retains in-frame clones only, with some absent. The sample has over 35,000 clones; 75% to 95% are singletons. Source: CD4+ T cells from peripheral blood mononuclear cells, taken in the first trimester of pregnancy. These TCRs come from a female donor in good health, enrolled as a control in a pregnancy study.

For the CDR3, the DNA is TGTGCCAGCAGTGCCGGGACTGATCCTCGGCCGTATTTT. This sequence encodes CASSAGTDPRPYF. This chain connects TRBV9 to TRBJ2-3, with D perhaps TRBD2 (6 bases). CDR1 and CDR2 (germline): SGDLS, YYNGEE. Trimming cost V 5 bases and J 14 bases, with 21 bases left between them. The CDR3 is made up of 13 amino acids.

The chain combines TRBV11-2 with TRBJ2-3; weak D call: TRBD1 (6 bases). The CDR3 runs to 12 residues. The V gene lost 6 bases and the J gene lost 6 bases, with 10 bases spanning the gap. Per germline, CDR1 SGHAT and CDR2 FQNNGV. In DNA form, the CDR3 reads TGTGCCAGCAGTTCACAGGGTGATACGCAGTATTTT. This codes for CASSSQGDTQYF.

This clone was counted a few times. The chain has TRBV6-6 and TRBJ2-1; 12 bases agree with TRBD2. The CDR3 spans 15 residues. Germline V gene lookup returns CDR1 MNHNY and CDR2 SVGAGI (reference sequence). Germline trimming cut 6 bases from V and 9 bases from J; bases unmatched to any gene: 9. CDR3 sequence (DNA): TGTGCCAGCAGCAACCCGACTAGCGGGGGACTTGAGCAGTTCTTC. Its translation: CASSNPTSGGLEQFF.

The rearrangement joins TRBV5-6 to TRBJ1-4; D perhaps matches TRBD1 (5 bases). The CDR3 runs 13 residues. Trimming took off 3 bases at V and 8 bases at J, with 11 bases between the two ends. The germline gives CDR1 SGHDT, CDR2 YYEEEE. Here the CDR3 reads CASSWGVGEKLFF. The CDR3 bases are TGTGCCAGCAGCTGGGGGGTAGGAGAAAAACTGTTTTTT.

This chain joins TRBV7-2 and TRBJ1-6; maybe TRBD1 (5 bases). CDR1 is SGHTA and CDR2 is FQGNSA in the germline V gene. V shed 2 bases and J shed 7 bases, with 15 bases lying between them. CDR3 length: 16 residues. The CDR3 loop is CASSLSAGPPNSPLHF. For the CDR3, the DNA is TGTGCCAGCAGCTTATCTGCGGGACCCCCCAATTCACCCCTCCACTTT.

V and J are TRBV6-6 and TRBJ1-4; possible D gene TRBD1, 5 bases. CDR3 length: 16 amino acids. Trimming removed 0 bases from V and 8 bases from J, with 16 bases in between. Germline V gene sequence: CDR1 MNHNY, CDR2 SVGAGI (reference sequence). CDR3 in amino acids: CASSYSGTYVGEKLFF. Written as DNA, the CDR3 is TGTGCCAGCAGTTACTCCGGGACTTATGTTGGGGAAAAACTGTTTTTT.

V gene TRBV30 combines with J gene TRBJ1-5; D may be TRBD1 (6 bases). V was shortened by 2 bases and J by 4 bases, with 12 bases between the two germline ends. CDR3 size: 14 residues. CDR1 and CDR2 from the germline V gene are GTSNPN and SVGIG (reference sequence). CDR3 amino acids: CAWSMGHPNQPQHF. The CDR3 DNA reads TGTGCCTGGAGTATGGGACATCCTAATCAGCCCCAGCATTTT.

The chain uses TRBV10-3 and TRBJ2-3, with D possibly matching TRBD1 (6 bases). Germline V lookup: CDR1 ENHRY, CDR2 SYGVKD. Trimming cost V 8 bases and J 1 base, with 16 bases left between them. This CDR3 spans 15 amino acids. The DNA for the CDR3 is TGTGCCATCGATGCAGGGGCAGGTGGCACAGATACGCAGTATTTT. Residues: CAIDAGAGGTDTQYF.

A note on this clone: One junction end does not reproduce the germline sequence, and a read error may be involved. The gene calls are TRBV7-7 and TRBJ2-5; possible D gene TRBD1, 6 bases. The CDR3 is 15 residues long. Germline V gene lookup returns CDR1 SSHAT and CDR2 FNYEAQ (reference sequence). The CDR3 loop is CASSLSQGPQETQYF. The CDR3 nucleotides are TGTGCTAGCAGCTTATCTCAGGGGCCGCAGGAGACCCAGTACTTC.

The gene calls are TRBV5-1 and TRBJ2-7, with D possibly matching TRBD1 (6 bases). The CDR3 spans 15 residues. Trimming pared 0 bases from V and 2 bases from J, leaving 12 bases between. Germline V gene lookup returns CDR1 SGHRS and CDR2 YFSETQ. CDR3 DNA: TGCGCCAGCAGCTTGGGGACAGCCACCCCCTACGAGCAGTACTTC. Translated: CASSLGTATPYEQYF.

This clone was recorded once. The J gene is TRBJ1-2, the V gene TRBV5-6; D gene unclear. This CDR3 is built from 13 residues. CDR1 is SGHDT, CDR2 YYEEEE, per germline. V lost 1 base and J lost 5, with 9 bases in between. The CDR3, as DNA: TGTGCCAGCAGCTTGTACGGAGGTTATGGCTACACCTTC. The encoded protein is CASSLYGGYGYTF.

The rearrangement uses TRBV7-2 and TRBJ1-2; 7 bases match TRBD1. J gave up 8 bases and V 5 bases, and 14 bases lay outside the gene matches. The CDR3 sequence is 15 residues long. Germline CDR1 is SGHTA and CDR2 is FQGNSA. CDR3 sequence (DNA): TGTGCCAGCAGCCGGGGACAGCCTAGTGTTGACGGCTACACCTTC. Protein: CASSRGQPSVDGYTF.

The chain has TRBV4-1 and TRBJ1-1, with TRBD1 matching 9 bases. This CDR3 region has 15 residues. Germline V gene lookup returns CDR1 MGHRA and CDR2 YSYEKL. J was trimmed by 14 bases and V by 1 base; bases with no gene match: 14. The CDR3 protein is CASSQGGTWDRAIFF. CDR3 coding DNA: TGCGCCAGCAGCCAAGGGGGCACCTGGGACAGGGCAATCTTCTTT.

The chain combines TRBV7-9 with TRBJ1-2; D gene uncertain. The CDR3 length is 12 residues. Germline assignment: CDR1 SEHNR and CDR2 FQNEAQ (reference sequence). The V and J ends lost 5 bases and 3 bases respectively, with 7 bases between them. The chain's CDR3 is CASSGSDYGYTF. CDR3 nucleotide sequence: TGTGCCAGCAGCGGCAGCGACTATGGCTACACCTTC.

This sequence joins TRBV11-3 and TRBJ1-1, with D uncertain. Germline-derived CDR1 and CDR2 are SGHNT and YENEEA. The ends were cut back, 3 bases at V and 4 bases at J, with 9 bases in the middle. CDR3 length equals 13 residues. The CDR3 DNA reads as TGTGCCAGCAGCTTGAGGAGTGGCACTGAAGCTTTCTTT. Residues: CASSLRSGTEAFF.

V usage is TRBV11-3 and J usage is TRBJ2-5, with 11 bases identical to TRBD2. After removal of 4 bases from V and 4 bases from J, the junction contained 5 bases not matched to a gene. This CDR3 comprises 15 residues. Germline-derived CDR1 and CDR2 are SGHNT and YENEEA. This CDR3 reads CASSSRLAGRETQYF. For the CDR3, the DNA is TGTGCCAGCAGCTCCCGACTAGCGGGGAGAGAGACCCAGTACTTC.

The chain's CDR3 is CASIRQPDSYEQYF. The DNA of the CDR3 is TGTGCCAGCATTCGACAGCCCGATTCCTACGAGCAGTACTTC. This chain joins TRBV2 and TRBJ2-5; D is possibly TRBD1 (5 bases). Near its end, the DNA agrees better with TRBJ2-7, so the J call may be wrong. Germline-derived CDR1 and CDR2 are SNHLY and FYNNEI. This CDR3 is built from 14 residues.

This rearrangement joins TRBV2 to TRBJ1-1, with 8 nucleotides matching TRBD1. Trimming took 5 bases from V and 4 from J; bases not matched to a gene: 9. This CDR3 has 15 amino acids. Germline values: CDR1 SNHLY, CDR2 FYNNEI. CDR3 nucleotide sequence: TGTGCCAGCAGTAGTGACAGGGGAGCAGTCACTGAAGCTTTCTTT. This sequence encodes CASSSDRGAVTEAFF. Full variable domain (missing parts from reference TRBV2 and TRBJ1-1): EPEVTQTPSHQVTQMGQEVILRCVPISNHLYFYWYRQILGQKVEFLVSFYNNEISEKSEIFDDQFSVERPDGSNFTLKIRSTKLEDSAMYFCASSSDRGAVTEAFFGQGTRLTVV.